Here is one T cell receptor (beta chain) with its context. The V and J ends lost 2 bases and 2 bases respectively, with 18 bases between them. The CDR3 is 17 residues long. The entry originates in a study of T-cell reconstitution after alpha-beta-depleted transplantation in children. A TCRbeta library incorporating unique molecular identifiers was prepared. TCRdb re-analysed the PCR reads in MiXCR, keeping a single row per CDR3 protein. The table includes approximately 200,000 distinct CDR3 sequences, more than 12% detected once. The chain recombines TRBV23-1 with TRBJ2-5; D call uncertain. TRBV23-1 has ORF status, its function being uncertain. The TCR originated in a human donor who donated a stem cell graft to a child with acute lymphoblastic leukemia. Sample: PBMCs from the stem cell graft donor, taken from the stem cell graft. CDR3 coding DNA: TGCGCCAGCAGTCAACATAGGAGTCAGAACCATCAAGAGACCCAGTACTTC. Protein product: CASSQHRSQNHQETQYF.